A single sample is the source of the 20 T cell receptor beta chains below, sequenced in a study of blood T cells in healthy people across ages. A second PCR of about 6 to 12 cycles used a sample-barcoded 5' primer and a J-beta primer mix. TCRdb recomputed calls from the 5' RACE reads with MiXCR, one row per CDR3 protein. Seen here are some 1.8 million distinct CDR3 sequences, around 42% observed once, and the top ten hold 20% to 25%. Sequencing used blood. The receptors here all came from a human donor in good health.

V usage is TRBV7-8 and J usage is TRBJ2-1; 7 bases fit TRBD2. Germline CDR1 is SGHVS and CDR2 is FQNEAQ. CDR3 length: 16 amino acids. V trimming: 6 bases; J trimming: 4 bases; junction bases outside the gene matches: 12. This CDR3 is CASSFQGLAGYNEQFF. DNA of the CDR3: TGTGCCAGCAGTTTTCAAGGGTTAGCGGGTTACAATGAGCAGTTCTTC.

This clonotype has a handful of counts. The chain combines TRBV6-6 with TRBJ2-5, with 8 bases fitting TRBD2. The CDR3 contains 17 residues. In germline, CDR1 is MNHNY, CDR2 SVGAGI (reference sequence). V trimming: 0 bases; J trimming: 3 bases; junction bases outside the gene matches: 9. The CDR3 DNA reads as TGTGCCAGCAGTTACTCGGGGTATCGGGGGGGAGAAGAGACCCAGTACTTC. It codes for CASSYSGYRGGEETQYF.

This rearrangement joins TRBV7-2 to TRBJ1-6; D is ambiguous. Germline assignment: CDR1 SGHTA and CDR2 FQGNSA. The CDR3 loop spans 16 amino acids. V lost 5 bases and J lost 5, with 16 bases in between. The CDR3 is CASSASRLSDNSPLHF. DNA for the CDR3: TGTGCCAGCAGCGCGAGTCGGTTGTCAGATAATTCACCCCTCCACTTT.

The rearrangement uses TRBV10-3 and TRBJ1-2; D is uncertain. Between the trimmed V and J ends, which lost 3 bases and 10 bases, there was a span of 15 bases. CDR1 and CDR2 from the germline V gene are ENHRY and SYGVKD. The CDR3 is made up of 13 amino acids. The CDR3 loop reads CAISDRGSRDYTF. CDR3 nucleotides: TGTGCCATCAGTGATCGGGGAAGTCGAGACTACACCTTC.

This clonotype was seen more than once but under ten times. The rearrangement joins TRBV20-1 to TRBJ2-7, with 10 bases fitting TRBD1. The CDR3 spans 15 residues. Trimming cost V 0 bases and J 4 bases; bases outside gene matches: 6. Germline V CDR1 and CDR2: DFQATT, SNEGSKA (reference sequence). CDR3 protein: CSARDNDRGRYEQYF. Here the CDR3 DNA reads TGCAGTGCTAGAGATAACGACAGGGGGCGTTACGAGCAGTACTTC.

The V gene is TRBV6-2 or TRBV6-3, the J gene TRBJ1-2; 7 bases align to TRBD1. Germline V gene sequence: CDR1 MNHEY, CDR2 SVGEGT. Losses at the gene ends were 7 bases for V and 6 bases for J; bases not matched to a gene: 14. This CDR3 has 15 residues. The CDR3 DNA follows: TGTGCCAGCAAACCTTGGGGGACAGCTTATGATGGCTACACCTTC. Protein sequence: CASKPWGTAYDGYTF.

A few counts support this clonotype. Relative to the germline gene, one junction end is altered; a read error may explain this. The chain combines TRBV15 with TRBJ2-3; D is possibly TRBD2 (5 bases). Looked up from germline, CDR1 is LNHNV and CDR2 is YYDKDF (reference sequence). CDR3 size: 16 residues. The CDR3: CATSKDLGSGTDAQYF. CDR3 DNA: TGTGCCACCAGCAAGGATTTAGGGAGCGGCACAGATGCGCAGTATTTT.

The genes are TRBV18 and TRBJ2-3; TRBD2 is a possible D gene (6 bases). CDR1 KGHSH and CDR2 LQKENI come from the germline V gene. The CDR3 runs 17 residues. Trimming left V 3 bases short and J 2 bases short, with 18 bases between. DNA for the CDR3: TGTGCCAGCTCACCCGAGACCGGGACTCAACTCACAGATACGCAGTATTTT. It codes for CASSPETGTQLTDTQYF. Full variable domain (outside the CDR3, taken from reference TRBV18 and TRBJ2-3): NAGVMQNPRHLVRRRGQEARLRCSPMKGHSHVYWYRQLPEEGLKFMVYLQKENIIDESGMPKERFSAEFPKEGPSILRIQQVVRGDSAAYFCASSPETGTQLTDTQYFGPGTRLTVL.

The chain links TRBV29-1 to TRBJ1-1; 9 positions agree with TRBD1. The CDR3 has 13 residues. V gave up 8 bases and J gave up 8 bases; unmatched junction bases: 12. Germline V gene lookup returns CDR1 SQVTM and CDR2 ANQGSEA. CDR3 bases: TGCAGCCCGGGCTTCACAGGGGGCGAGGAAGCTTTCTTT. The encoded protein is CSPGFTGGEEAFF.

The V gene is TRBV10-3, the J gene TRBJ2-7, with D perhaps TRBD2 (5 bases). The CDR3 has 15 residues. Germline CDR1 and CDR2: ENHRY and SYGVKD. The V gene lost 3 bases and the J gene lost 3 bases, with 15 bases spanning the gap. CDR3 in amino acids: CAISDLGEGNYEQYF. Here the CDR3 DNA reads TGTGCCATCAGTGATCTCGGAGAGGGAAACTACGAGCAGTACTTC.

This clonotype was counted only a few times. CDR3 loop: CASSPGLAGVQFF. The CDR3 DNA sequence: TGTGCCAGCAGCCCAGGACTAGCGGGAGTTCAGTTCTTC. J is TRBJ2-1 and V is TRBV7-9, with TRBD2 matching 13 bases. V lost 5 bases to trimming and J lost 13 bases; unmatched junction nucleotides: 5. The germline V gene encodes CDR1 SEHNR and CDR2 FQNEAQ (reference sequence). The CDR3 sequence is 13 residues long.

The V call is TRBV28, the J call TRBJ2-7; 8 positions agree with TRBD2. This CDR3 region has 14 residues. V was clipped by 4 bases and J by 6 bases; unmatched bases: 8. In germline, CDR1 is MDHEN, CDR2 SYDVKM. The CDR3 DNA is TGTGCCAGCAGTTCCCTAACCGGGGGGGGCGAGCAGTACTTC. Translated: CASSSLTGGGEQYF.

CDR3 sequence: CASSLARGQGPQHF. The CDR3 DNA is TGTGCCAGCAGTTTAGCCCGGGGCCAGGGGCCCCAGCATTTT. The J gene is TRBJ1-5, the V gene TRBV12-3 or TRBV12-4, with D possibly being TRBD1 (5 bases). The CDR3 length is 14 residues. The germline V and J ends were trimmed by 0 bases and 9 bases, with 12 bases remaining between them.

This clonotype was found a few times. This chain's CDR3 is CASSLGGDLLNTEAFF. The CDR3 DNA is TGTGCCAGCAGCTTAGGCGGAGATCTATTGAACACTGAAGCTTTCTTT. This chain links TRBV7-9 with TRBJ1-1; D uncertain. Trimming shortened V by 1 base and J by 0 bases, and 12 bases separated the two germline ends. Per germline, CDR1 SEHNR and CDR2 FQNEAQ (reference sequence). The CDR3 length is 16 residues.

The chain couples TRBV6-1 to TRBJ2-2, with TRBD1 as a possible D gene (6 bases). CDR1 MNHNS and CDR2 SASEGT come from the germline V gene. Trimming took 2 bases from V and 4 from J, leaving 17 bases between them. This CDR3 comprises 17 residues. CDR3 nucleotide sequence: TGTGCCAGCAGTGAAACTGAGCAGGGGCTTCTCACCGGGGAGCTGTTTTTT. Amino acids: CASSETEQGLLTGELFF.

This clonotype showed up just a few times. This chain links TRBV7-9 with TRBJ2-3, with 13 bases identical to TRBD2. The CDR3 consists of 17 residues. CDR1 and CDR2 from the germline V gene are SEHNR and FQNEAQ (reference sequence). V gave up 5 bases and J gave up 5 bases; unmatched junction bases: 10. This CDR3 reads CASSPGLAGRVGDTQYF. DNA of the CDR3: TGTGCCAGCAGCCCGGGACTAGCGGGGAGAGTGGGAGATACGCAGTATTTT.

This chain uses TRBV7-3 with TRBJ2-6; D not certain. There are 15 residues in the CDR3. V gave up 5 bases and J gave up 0 bases, with 8 bases separating them. Germline V lookup: CDR1 SGHTA, CDR2 FQGTGA. The CDR3 reads CASSPLTSGANVLTF. DNA for the CDR3: TGTGCCAGCAGCCCTCTTACCTCTGGGGCCAACGTCCTGACTTTC. Combining the CDR3 with reference TRBV7-3 and TRBJ2-6 gives the whole variable domain GAGVSQTPSNKVTEKGKYVELRCDPISGHTALYWYRQSLGQGPEFLIYFQGTGAADDSGLPNDRFFAVRPEGSVSTLKIQRTERGDSAVYLCASSPLTSGANVLTFGAGSRLTVL.

The V call is TRBV14, the J call TRBJ1-2; D uncertain. The CDR3 spans 13 residues. V was trimmed by 0 bases and J by 8 bases, leaving 10 bases between them. Germline CDR1 reads SGHDN; CDR2 reads FVKESK. In DNA, the CDR3 is TGTGCCAGCAGCCAAGAAAACGGAGGAGGCTACACCTTC. It codes for CASSQENGGGYTF. Variable domain in full (rest from reference TRBV14 and TRBJ1-2): EAGVTQFPSHSVIEKGQTVTLRCDPISGHDNLYWYRRVMGKEIKFLLHFVKESKQDESGMPNNRFLAERTGGTYSTLKVQPAELEDSGVYFCASSQENGGGYTFGSGTRLTVV.

The J gene is TRBJ1-2, the V gene TRBV7-8, with D possibly being TRBD1 (5 bases). Trimming removed 5 bases at V and 12 bases at J, with 16 bases between. Germline values: CDR1 SGHVS, CDR2 FQNEAQ. This CDR3 is built from 12 residues. The CDR3 sequence: CASSPGKRDDTF. CDR3 bases: TGTGCCAGCAGCCCCGGGAAGAGGGACGACACCTTC.

The J gene is TRBJ1-2, the V gene TRBV29-1; possibly TRBD1 for D (5 bases). The CDR3 consists of 17 residues. Germline V lookup: CDR1 SQVTM, CDR2 ANQGSEA. V was clipped by 0 bases and J by 8 bases, with 25 bases between them. This CDR3 reads CSVEDQGVRTVFGGYTF. The DNA of the CDR3 is TGCAGCGTTGAAGATCAAGGGGTCCGGACGGTCTTTGGGGGCTACACCTTC. The full variable domain, its missing parts supplied by reference TRBV29-1 and TRBJ1-2, is SAVISQKPSRDICQRGTSLTIQCQVDSQVTMMFWYRQQPGQSLTLIATANQGSEATYESGFVIDKFPISRPNLTFSTLTVSNMSPEDSSIYLCSVEDQGVRTVFGGYTFGSGTRLTVV.